This T cell receptor (beta chain) comes out of a study of blood T cell repertoires in COVID-19. Germline CDR1 SGHAT, CDR2 FQNNGV. V trimming: 5 bases; J trimming: 0 bases; junction bases outside the gene matches: 3. There are 15 residues in the CDR3. The count of this clone is one. Measured with immunoSEQ multiplex PCR; TCRdb has only the in-frame clones, and not every one. Of about 210,000 clones listed, approximately 85% are singletons. The clonotype comes from a woman aged 50 to 60 with active or convalescent COVID-19. The sequencing input was peripheral blood. This chain joins TRBV11-2 and TRBJ2-3; 9 bases agree with TRBD1. The CDR3 sequence is CASSAGTGSTDTQYF. In nucleotides, the CDR3 is TGTGCCAGCAGCGCAGGGACAGGGAGCACAGATACGCAGTATTTT. Drawing the rest from reference TRBV11-2 and TRBJ2-3, the complete variable domain is EAGVAQSPRYKIIEKRQSVAFWCNPISGHATLYWYQQILGQGPKLLIQFQNNGVVDDSQLPKDRFSAERLKGVDSTLKIQPAKLEDSAVYLCASSAGTGSTDTQYFGPGTRLTVL.